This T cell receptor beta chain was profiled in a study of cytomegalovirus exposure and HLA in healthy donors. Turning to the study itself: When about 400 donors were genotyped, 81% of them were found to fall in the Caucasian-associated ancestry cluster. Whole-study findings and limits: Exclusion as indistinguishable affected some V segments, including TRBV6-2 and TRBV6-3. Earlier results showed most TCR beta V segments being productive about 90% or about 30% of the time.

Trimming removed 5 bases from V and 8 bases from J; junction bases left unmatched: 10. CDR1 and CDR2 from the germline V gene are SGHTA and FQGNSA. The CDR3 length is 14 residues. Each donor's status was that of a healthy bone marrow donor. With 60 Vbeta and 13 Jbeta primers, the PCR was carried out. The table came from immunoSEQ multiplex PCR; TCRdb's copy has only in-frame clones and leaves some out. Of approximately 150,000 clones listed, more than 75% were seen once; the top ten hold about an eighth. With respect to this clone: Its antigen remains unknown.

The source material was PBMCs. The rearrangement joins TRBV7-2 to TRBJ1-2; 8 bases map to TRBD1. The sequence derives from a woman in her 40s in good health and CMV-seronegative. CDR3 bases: TGTGCCAGCAGCCAATCGACAGGGGCTGGCGGCTACACCTTC. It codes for CASSQSTGAGGYTF.